Here is one T cell receptor beta chain with its context. The antigen remains unidentified. This sample was included in a study of T cells in localized non-small cell lung cancer. Study observations and caveats: Uninvolved adjacent lung had higher T cell clonality than tumor and all other tissues. An association was observed between higher blood T cell density and longer overall survival.

The CDR3 runs 15 residues. V was trimmed by 4 bases and J by 2 bases, leaving 9 bases between them. Germline-derived CDR1 and CDR2 are LGHNA and YSLEER. The data were produced by immunoSEQ multiplex PCR, yet TCRdb's version contains in-frame clones alone and is incomplete. The sample includes about 11,000 clones, 75% to 85% of them seen just once. V gene TRBV4-3 combines with J gene TRBJ2-6; tentatively, D is TRBD1 or TRBD2 (5 bases each). The clonotype comes from a female donor aged 60 or older with stage II lung adenocarcinoma. The sample in question was peripheral blood mononuclear cells, obtained before any cancer treatment. In nucleotides, the CDR3 is TGCGCCAGCAGCCTTCTGGGGGCTGGGGCCAACGTCCTGACTTTC. As protein: CASSLLGAGANVLTF.